The sequence of this T cell receptor beta chain was determined in a study of blood T cell repertoires in COVID-19. Data came from immunoSEQ multiplex PCR; TCRdb stores just in-frame clones and leaves some out. The table lists tens of thousands of clones, about nine tenths of them singletons, with around 20% in the top ten. This CDR3 has 17 amino acids. J was trimmed by 6 bases and V by 1 base; bases with no gene match: 12. Germline CDR1 reads SGHNT; CDR2 reads YENEEA. Sequencing was carried out using peripheral blood. This receptor was obtained from a woman aged 80 or over in a cohort sampled during active or convalescent COVID-19. V and J are TRBV11-3 and TRBJ2-7; 10 nucleotides agree with TRBD2. CDR3 nucleotide sequence: TGTGCCAGCAGCTTAGTCCGGGCTAGCGGGAGACCCAGCGAGCAGTACTTC. It specifies CASSLVRASGRPSEQYF.